The sequence of this TCR beta chain was determined in a study of blood T cell repertoires in COVID-19. As for the study in general: Samples came from the United States, Italy and Spain, spanning acute and convalescent COVID-19. The analysed material was cDNA or gDNA that came from T cells, B-cell-depleted T cells, or PBMCs.

Original analysis: Estimation of nucleated cell counts relied on the amplification of reference gene primers. Data came from immunoSEQ multiplex PCR; TCRdb stores just in-frame clones and leaves some out. From that table come the V and J calls and clone size; the DNA was used to work out D and trimming. The repertoire has about 100,000 clones, about 83% of them found once; the top ten carry about 13%. CDR1 is MNHEY, CDR2 SVGAGI, per germline. V gave up 0 bases and J gave up 0 bases, with 3 bases separating them. The CDR3 length is 15 residues. Sequencing was carried out using peripheral blood. The chain joins TRBV6-5 to TRBJ2-6, with unresolved D. The receptor comes from a human donor in a cohort sampled during active COVID-19. The CDR3 region has the DNA TGTGCCAGCAGTTACTCCGGCTCTGGGGCCAACGTCCTGACTTTC. Translation gives CASSYSGSGANVLTF.